Listed below are T cell receptor beta chains from one sample, sequenced in a study of shared clonotypes between healthy human individuals. Assay used: immunoSEQ multiplex PCR; TCRdb lists only in-frame clones, some missing. This table holds roughly 810,000 clones, 90% to 97% found once. Input material: naive CD8+ T cells sorted from blood. These receptors came from a young man in good health. The CDR3 runs from the conserved cysteine through the conserved F or W. The D gene is left open where the match is weak. A row's size may be missing; if present it is once, few, many or a size class.

v_gene,abundance,j_gene,d_gene,CDR3aa,CDR3nt
TRBV9,.,TRBJ2-1,.,CASSYGGDEQFF,TGTGCCAGCAGCTACGGCGGCGATGAGCAGTTCTTC
TRBV9,.,TRBJ2-3,.,CASSVGGLSTDTQYF,TGTGCCAGCAGCGTAGGTGGACTAAGCACAGATACGCAGTATTTT
TRBV27,.,TRBJ2-1,.,CASSLLAASNEQFF,TGTGCCAGCAGTTTATTGGCAGCGAGCAATGAGCAGTTCTTC
TRBV25-1,.,TRBJ2-3,.,CASSDPSFPDTQYF,TGTGCCAGCAGTGACCCTAGTTTCCCCGATACGCAGTATTTT
TRBV9,.,TRBJ1-5,.,CASSPLKVNQPQHF,TGTGCCAGCAGCCCCCTCAAGGTCAATCAGCCCCAGCATTTT
TRBV28,.,TRBJ2-2,TRBD1,CASSSRTGAGELFF,TGTGCCAGCAGTTCCAGGACAGGGGCCGGGGAGCTGTTTTTT
TRBV15,.,TRBJ2-7,.,CATSREGRGYEQYF,TGTGCCACCAGCAGAGAGGGGCGGGGCTACGAGCAGTACTTC
TRBV28,.,TRBJ1-2,TRBD1,CASNLDRDGYTF,TGTGCCAGTAACCTAGACAGGGATGGCTACACCTTC
TRBV27,.,TRBJ2-2,.,CASSRPNGELFF,TGTGCCAGCAGCCGGCCAAACGGGGAGCTGTTTTTT
TRBV15,.,TRBJ2-7,TRBD2,CATSREASGSYEQYF,TGTGCCACCAGCAGAGAGGCTAGCGGATCCTACGAGCAGTACTTC
TRBV11-2,once,TRBJ2-1,TRBD2,CASSLDSWGLAGGPIQLF,TGTGCCAGCAGCTTAGATTCTTGGGGACTAGCGGGAGGCCCCATTCAACTCTTC
TRBV6-6,.,TRBJ1-4,.,CASSYSFGGGEKLFF,TGTGCCAGCAGTTACTCTTTCGGGGGCGGAGAAAAACTGTTTTTT
TRBV27,.,TRBJ2-1,.,CASSFSSGSYNEQFF,TGTGCCAGCAGTTTCTCTAGTGGGTCCTACAATGAGCAGTTCTTC
TRBV11-2,.,TRBJ2-7,.,CASSSSTRAAADRYEQYF,TGTGCCAGCAGCTCCTCCACGAGGGCGGCCGCGGATCGATACGAGCAGTACTTC
TRBV5-1,.,TRBJ2-2,.,CASSLALAGNTGELFF,TGCGCCAGCAGCTTGGCCCTGGCAGGGAACACCGGGGAGCTGTTTTTT
TRBV28,.,TRBJ1-5,.,CASRRRISNQPQHF,TGTGCCAGCAGACGCAGGATAAGCAATCAGCCCCAGCATTTT
TRBV7-9,.,TRBJ1-1,.,CASSLPLNTEAFF,TGTGCCAGCAGCTTGCCCCTGAACACTGAAGCTTTCTTT
TRBV19,.,TRBJ2-1,TRBD2,CASSIVLAGGPVPYNEQFF,TGTGCCAGTAGTATAGTTCTAGCGGGAGGGCCGGTCCCTTACAATGAGCAGTTCTTC
TRBV7-6,.,TRBJ2-7,.,CASSLTGSSYEQYF,TGTGCCAGCAGCTTAACGGGGTCCTCCTACGAGCAGTACTTC
TRBV19,.,TRBJ1-2,.,CATEPGGRDGYTF,TGTGCCACGGAGCCAGGAGGGCGTGATGGCTACACCTTC
TRBV15,.,TRBJ2-3,.,CATSRVSDTQYF,TGTGCCACCAGCAGGGTTTCAGATACGCAGTATTTT
TRBV4-1,.,TRBJ2-5,TRBD1,CASSPRTGGVETQYF,TGCGCCAGCAGTCCACGGACAGGGGGCGTAGAGACCCAGTACTTC
TRBV6-5,.,TRBJ2-7,.,CASGAGNYEQYF,TGTGCCAGCGGGGCAGGGAACTACGAGCAGTACTTC
TRBV18,.,TRBJ2-1,.,CASSPSRDPYNEQFF,TGTGCCAGCTCACCTTCGAGGGACCCCTACAATGAGCAGTTCTTC
TRBV28,once,TRBJ2-3,.,CASSAGTSSTDTQYF,TGTGCCAGCAGTGCCGGGACGTCTAGCACAGATACGCAGTATTTT
TRBV6-1,.,TRBJ2-1,.,CASSEAELAWSYNEQFF,TGTGCCAGCAGTGAAGCAGAGCTAGCGTGGTCCTACAATGAGCAGTTCTTC
TRBV7-9,.,TRBJ2-6,TRBD2,CASTGGAGANVLTF,TGTGCCAGCACTGGGGGGGCTGGGGCCAACGTCCTGACTTTC
TRBV9,.,TRBJ1-5,.,CASSPGTGGYEPQHF,TGTGCCAGCAGCCCCGGGACCGGGGGTTACGAGCCCCAGCATTTT